The subject of this entry is one T cell receptor beta chain. Here immunoSEQ multiplex PCR was the method, and the copy in TCRdb shows in-frame clones only, minus some. The sample lists roughly 220,000 clones, nearly 90% seen once, with about 16% in the top ten. This record belongs to a study of blood T cell repertoires in COVID-19. With 4 bases removed from V and 5 bases from J, the gap between germline ends came to 12 bases. The CDR3 contains 13 residues. Germline V gene sequence: CDR1 SGHRS, CDR2 YFSETQ. Recruits, aged about 18 to 100 years, lived in 24 US areas. Sequencing used PBMCs or T cells enriched from blood (not recorded which). The V call is TRBV5-1, the J call TRBJ1-1, with D perhaps matching TRBD1 (5 bases). The sequence was obtained from a young man who had been exposed to COVID-19. This CDR3 is CASSKGMGTEAFF. The CDR3 DNA reads as TGCGCCAGCAGCAAGGGGATGGGGACTGAAGCTTTCTTT. The variable domain in full, completed from reference TRBV5-1 and TRBJ1-1, reads KAGVTQTPRYLIKTRGQQVTLSCSPISGHRSVSWYQQTPGQGLQFLFEYFSETQRNKGNFPGRFSGRQFSNSRSEMNVSTLELGDSALYLCASSKGMGTEAFFGQGTRLTVV.